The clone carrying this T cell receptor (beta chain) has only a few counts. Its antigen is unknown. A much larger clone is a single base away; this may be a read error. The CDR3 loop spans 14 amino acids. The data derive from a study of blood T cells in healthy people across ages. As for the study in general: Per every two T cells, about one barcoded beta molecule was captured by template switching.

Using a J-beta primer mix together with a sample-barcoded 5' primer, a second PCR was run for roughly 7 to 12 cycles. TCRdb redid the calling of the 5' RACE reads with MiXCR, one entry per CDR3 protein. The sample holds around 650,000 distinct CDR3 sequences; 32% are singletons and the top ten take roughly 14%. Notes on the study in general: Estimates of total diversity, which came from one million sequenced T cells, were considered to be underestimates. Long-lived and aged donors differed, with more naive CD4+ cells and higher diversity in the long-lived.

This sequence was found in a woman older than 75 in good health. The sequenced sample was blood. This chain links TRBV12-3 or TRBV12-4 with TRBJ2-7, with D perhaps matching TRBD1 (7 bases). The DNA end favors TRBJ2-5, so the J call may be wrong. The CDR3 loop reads CTSSLEGARETQYF. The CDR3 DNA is TGTACCAGCAGTTTGGAGGGGGCTCGGGAGACCCAGTACTTC.